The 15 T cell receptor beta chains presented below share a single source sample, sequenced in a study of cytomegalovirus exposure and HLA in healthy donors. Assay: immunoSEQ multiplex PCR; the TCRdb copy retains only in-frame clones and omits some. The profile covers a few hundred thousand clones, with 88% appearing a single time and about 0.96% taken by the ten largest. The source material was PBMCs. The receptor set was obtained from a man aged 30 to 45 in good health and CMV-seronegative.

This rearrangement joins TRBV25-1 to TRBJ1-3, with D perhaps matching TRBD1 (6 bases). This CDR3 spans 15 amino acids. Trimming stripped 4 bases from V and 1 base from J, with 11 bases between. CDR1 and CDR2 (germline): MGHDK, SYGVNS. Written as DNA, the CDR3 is TGTGCCAGCAGTGCTGGACAGCTATCTGGAAACACCATATATTTT. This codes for CASSAGQLSGNTIYF.

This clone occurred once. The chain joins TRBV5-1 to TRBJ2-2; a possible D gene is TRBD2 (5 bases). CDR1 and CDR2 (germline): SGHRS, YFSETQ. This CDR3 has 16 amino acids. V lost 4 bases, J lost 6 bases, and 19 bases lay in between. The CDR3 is CASSPSPGVDAGELFF. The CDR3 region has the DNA TGCGCCAGCAGCCCGAGCCCCGGGGTGGACGCCGGGGAGCTGTTTTTT.

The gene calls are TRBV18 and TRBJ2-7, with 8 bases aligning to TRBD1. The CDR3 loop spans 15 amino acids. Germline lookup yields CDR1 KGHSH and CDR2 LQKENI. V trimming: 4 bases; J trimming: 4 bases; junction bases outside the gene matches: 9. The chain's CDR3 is CASSQARDRTYEQYF. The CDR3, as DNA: TGTGCCAGCTCACAGGCCCGGGACAGGACATACGAGCAGTACTTC. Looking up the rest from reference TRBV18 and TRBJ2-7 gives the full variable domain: NAGVMQNPRHLVRRRGQEARLRCSPMKGHSHVYWYRQLPEEGLKFMVYLQKENIIDESGMPKERFSAEFPKEGPSILRIQQVVRGDSAAYFCASSQARDRTYEQYFGPGTRLTVT.

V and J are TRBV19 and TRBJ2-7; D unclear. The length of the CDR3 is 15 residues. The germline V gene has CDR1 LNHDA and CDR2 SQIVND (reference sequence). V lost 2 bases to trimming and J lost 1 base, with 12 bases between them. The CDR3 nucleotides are TGTGCCAGTAGTATACGGCCAGGATATTCCTACGAGCAGTACTTC. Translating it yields CASSIRPGYSYEQYF.

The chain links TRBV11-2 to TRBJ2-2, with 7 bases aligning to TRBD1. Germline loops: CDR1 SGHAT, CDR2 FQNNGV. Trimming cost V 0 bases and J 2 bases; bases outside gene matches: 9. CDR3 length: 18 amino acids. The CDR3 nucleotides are TGTGCCAGCAGCTTAGACCAATTGGGACAGAAAAACACCGGGGAGCTGTTTTTT. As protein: CASSLDQLGQKNTGELFF.

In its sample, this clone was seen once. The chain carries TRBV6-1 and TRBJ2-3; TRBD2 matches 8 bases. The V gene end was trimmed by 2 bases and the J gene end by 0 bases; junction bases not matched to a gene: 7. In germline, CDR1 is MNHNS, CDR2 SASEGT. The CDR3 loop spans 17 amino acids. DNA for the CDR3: TGTGCCAGCAGTGAACCCCGGAAGCGGGGGAGCACAGATACGCAGTATTTT. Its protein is CASSEPRKRGSTDTQYF.

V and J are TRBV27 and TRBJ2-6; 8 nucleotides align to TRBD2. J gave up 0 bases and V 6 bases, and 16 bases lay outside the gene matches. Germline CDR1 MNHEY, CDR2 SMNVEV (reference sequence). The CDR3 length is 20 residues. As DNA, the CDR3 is TGTGCCAGCAGGCTTCTACCAAATAGCGGGGTTAGCTCTGGGGCCAACGTCCTGACTTTC. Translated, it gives CASRLLPNSGVSSGANVLTF.

CDR3: CASSSRYRGPGEQFF. The CDR3 DNA sequence: TGTGCCAGCAGTAGCAGATACAGGGGGCCCGGTGAGCAGTTCTTC. The V gene is TRBV6-5, the J gene TRBJ2-1; 9 nucleotides line up with TRBD1. The CDR3 totals 15 residues. Germline loops: CDR1 MNHEY, CDR2 SVGAGI. V lost 5 bases, J lost 9 bases, and 11 bases stayed unmatched.

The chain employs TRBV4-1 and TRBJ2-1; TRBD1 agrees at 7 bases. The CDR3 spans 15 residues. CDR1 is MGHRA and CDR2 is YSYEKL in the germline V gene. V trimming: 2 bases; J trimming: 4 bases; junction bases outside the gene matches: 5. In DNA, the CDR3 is TGCGCCAGCAGCCAACGGGACAGTAAGTACAATGAGCAGTTCTTC. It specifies CASSQRDSKYNEQFF.

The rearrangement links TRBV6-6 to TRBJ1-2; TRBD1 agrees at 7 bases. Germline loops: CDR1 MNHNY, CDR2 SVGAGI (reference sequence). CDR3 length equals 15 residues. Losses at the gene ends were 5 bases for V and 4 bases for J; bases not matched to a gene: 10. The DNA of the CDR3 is TGTGCCAGCAGTACGCAGGGACAGCAATTCTATGGCTACACCTTC. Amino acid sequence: CASSTQGQQFYGYTF.

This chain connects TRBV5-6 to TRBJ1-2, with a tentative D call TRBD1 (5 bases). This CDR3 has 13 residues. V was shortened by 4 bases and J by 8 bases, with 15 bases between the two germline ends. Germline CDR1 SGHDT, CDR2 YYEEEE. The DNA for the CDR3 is TGTGCCAGCAGCCCCCAGGGCTCAGGGGGCTACACCTTC. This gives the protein CASSPQGSGGYTF.

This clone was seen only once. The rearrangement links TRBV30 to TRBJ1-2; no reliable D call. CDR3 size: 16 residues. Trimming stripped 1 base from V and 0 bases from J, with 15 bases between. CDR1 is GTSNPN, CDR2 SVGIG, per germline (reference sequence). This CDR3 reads CAWSGGPGGTNYGYTF. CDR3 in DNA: TGTGCCTGGAGTGGTGGTCCCGGCGGAACTAACTATGGCTACACCTTC.

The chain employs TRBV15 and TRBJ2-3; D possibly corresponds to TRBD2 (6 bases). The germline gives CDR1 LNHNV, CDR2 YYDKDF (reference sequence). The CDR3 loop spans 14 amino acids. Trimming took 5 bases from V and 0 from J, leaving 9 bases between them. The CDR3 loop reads CATSHAGSTDTQYF. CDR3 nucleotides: TGTGCCACCAGCCACGCGGGGAGCACAGATACGCAGTATTTT.

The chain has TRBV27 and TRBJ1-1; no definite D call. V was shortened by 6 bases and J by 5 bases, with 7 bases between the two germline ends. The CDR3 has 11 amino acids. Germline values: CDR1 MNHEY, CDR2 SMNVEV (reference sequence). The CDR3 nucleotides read TGTGCCAGCAGCGACTTAACTGAAGCTTTCTTT. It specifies CASSDLTEAFF.

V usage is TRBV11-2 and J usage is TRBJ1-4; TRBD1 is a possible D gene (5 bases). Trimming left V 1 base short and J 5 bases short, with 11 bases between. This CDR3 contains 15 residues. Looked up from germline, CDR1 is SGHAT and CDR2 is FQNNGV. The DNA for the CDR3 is TGTGCCAGCAGCTTAGGACAGCTACCGAATGAAAAACTGTTTTTT. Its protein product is CASSLGQLPNEKLFF.